A selection of T cell receptor beta chains follows, all from one sample in a study of cytomegalovirus exposure and HLA in healthy donors. Profiling relied on immunoSEQ multiplex PCR, and the TCRdb table lists in-frame clones only, not all of them. The table has about 140,000 clones, approximately 85% seen once; the top ten hold approximately 8.1%. The source material was PBMCs. All receptors derive from a woman between 45 and 60 years old in good health and CMV-seropositive. Each CDR3 is given with its conserved first and last residue. A D gene is named only where the DNA matches it firmly. Clone sizes are given selectively: once, few, many, or a class where the clone is expanded.

>TRBV25-1|TRBJ2-1|TRBD2|few
TGTGCCACCGGCGGGAGGGGAAGTCTGAATGAGCAGTTCTTC
CATGGRGSLNEQFF
>TRBV19|TRBJ1-2|-|-
TGTGCCAGTAGTATCGGCGGGGGTACTAACTATGGCTACACCTTC
CASSIGGGTNYGYTF
>TRBV6-5|TRBJ2-5|-|-
TGTGCCAGCAGTTTAACTAGGAGCCTAGAGACCCAGTACTTC
CASSLTRSLETQYF
>TRBV5-1|TRBJ2-3|-|-
TGCGCCAGCAGCCCGAGCCCTGCGGGAGATACGCAGTATTTT
CASSPSPAGDTQYF
>TRBV29-1|TRBJ2-1|-|-
TGCAGCGTCCTCCGGGAGTACAATGAGCAGTTCTTC
CSVLREYNEQFF
>TRBV7-2|TRBJ2-7|-|-
TGTGCCAGCAGCTTAGCGTTGGACACCTGTTTC
CASSLALDTCF
>TRBV18|TRBJ1-2|-|-
TGTGCCAGCTCACCTCCTGCGGGGCTCACCTATGGCTACACCTTC
CASSPPAGLTYGYTF
>TRBV11-3|TRBJ2-7|-|-
TGTGCCAGCAACCTGGACAAATCCTACGAGCAGTACTTC
CASNLDKSYEQYF
>TRBV19|TRBJ1-2|-|-
TGTGCCAGTAGACGGGACACTCTGGGCTATGGCTACACCTTC
CASRRDTLGYGYTF
>TRBV30|TRBJ2-1|TRBD1|-
TGTGCCTGGACGGGACAGGAGCCCGACGGTGAGCAGTTCTTC
CAWTGQEPDGEQFF
>TRBV5-4|TRBJ2-7|TRBD1|-
TGTGCCAGCAGCTTGGGAGGGGGGACAGGCCGCTACGAGCAGTACTTC
CASSLGGGTGRYEQYF
>TRBV4-3|TRBJ2-7|TRBD1|-
TGCGCCAGCAGCCAAGACTACGAGGGGGCAAGCTCCTACGAGCAGTACTTC
CASSQDYEGASSYEQYF
>TRBV6-5|TRBJ1-1|TRBD1|-
TGTGCCAGCCACGGACAGGGAATGAACACTGAAGCTTTCTTT
CASHGQGMNTEAFF
>TRBV4-2|TRBJ2-3|TRBD2|once
TGTGCCAGCAGCCCGGGGAGGGCCAGAACAGATACGCAGTATTTT
CASSPGRARTDTQYF
>TRBV28|TRBJ1-1|TRBD1|-
TGTGCCAGCAGCAGACAGGGAGCGACTGAAGCTTTCTTT
CASSRQGATEAFF
>TRBV19|TRBJ2-1|TRBD2|few
TGTGCCAGTAGTCCTCCATTTCGGGCTAGCGGGACCTACAATGAGCAGTTCTTC
CASSPPFRASGTYNEQFF
>TRBV7-2|TRBJ2-1|-|once
TGTGCCAGCAGTACCTACAATGAGCAGTTCTTC
CASSTYNEQFF
>TRBV2|TRBJ2-3|-|-
TGTGCCAGCAAGAGGATCACAGATACGCAGTATTTT
CASKRITDTQYF
>TRBV7-3|TRBJ2-7|TRBD2|-
TGTGCCAGCAGCTCCAGCGGGAGGAAATACGAGCAGTACTTC
CASSSSGRKYEQYF
>TRBV7-8|TRBJ2-7|TRBD2|-
TGTGCCAGCAGCTTAGTGTCACTAGCGGCTCTCTACGAGCAGTACTTC
CASSLVSLAALYEQYF
>TRBV15|TRBJ1-1|-|-
TGTGCCACCAGCAGAGGAGGGAACACTGAAGCTTTCTTT
CATSRGGNTEAFF
>TRBV7-9|TRBJ2-2|TRBD1|once
TGTTCCAGCACTGAGTGGGACAGGGATCCCGGGGAGCTGTTTTTT
CSSTEWDRDPGELFF